These T cell receptor beta chains were read from a single sample in a study of OX40 agonist ivuxolimab in advanced cancers. TCRdb's copy holds only in-frame clones and misses some; the assay was immunoSEQ multiplex PCR. The profile shows tens of thousands of clones, around 92% of them singletons. The sample was CD4+ or CD8+ T cells sorted from blood, taken in a trial of the OX40 agonist ivuxolimab. The receptors were gathered from an adult with an advanced solid tumor such as melanoma, head and neck, liver or kidney cancer. CDR3s include the opening cysteine and the closing phenylalanine or tryptophan. A D gene is named only where the DNA matches it firmly. Size is omitted from some rows. Given values are once, few, many or a class for expanded clones.

clone size	CDR3 length	D gene	V gene	J gene	CDR3 protein	CDR3 DNA
.	17	.	TRBV7-9	TRBJ2-3	CASSLPPGVVDTDTQYF	TGTGCCAGCAGCTTACCCCCAGGGGTCGTCGACACAGATACGCAGTATTTT
few	14	.	TRBV2	TRBJ2-7	CASRNTLADYEQYF	TGTGCCAGCAGGAACACCCTAGCCGACTACGAGCAGTACTTC
.	13	.	TRBV6-6	TRBJ2-3	CASSYSLGDTQYF	TGTGCCAGCAGTTACTCACTGGGGGATACGCAGTATTTT
.	15	.	TRBV6-5	TRBJ2-6	CASSWGLSGANVLTF	TGTGCCAGCAGTTGGGGACTGTCTGGGGCCAACGTCCTGACTTTC
.	17	TRBD2	TRBV5-6	TRBJ2-7	CASSLAVTSGRSYEQYF	TGTGCCAGCAGCTTGGCCGTAACTAGCGGGAGAAGTTACGAGCAGTACTTC
once	15	TRBD1	TRBV29-1	TRBJ1-2	CGETLLFRQGDGYTF	TGCGGAGAAACTCTGCTTTTTAGACAGGGGGATGGCTACACCTTC
.	12	.	TRBV7-9	TRBJ2-6	CAGSSGANVLTF	TGTGCCGGGTCCTCTGGGGCCAACGTCCTGACTTTC
.	14	.	TRBV7-9	TRBJ1-2	CASPQAGINYGYTF	TGTGCCAGCCCCCAAGCCGGGATCAACTATGGCTACACCTTC
.	14	TRBD2	TRBV7-6	TRBJ2-7	CASSTSGASYEQYF	TGTGCCAGCAGCACTAGCGGCGCCTCCTACGAGCAGTACTTC
.	17	TRBD2	TRBV14	TRBJ2-7	CASSQPSTSGIGYEQYF	TGTGCCAGCAGCCAACCATCGACTAGCGGGATTGGCTACGAGCAGTACTTC
once	14	.	TRBV14	TRBJ2-7	CASSPGVGLNEQYF	TGTGCCAGCAGCCCCGGAGTGGGACTCAACGAGCAGTACTTC
.	15	.	TRBV7-2	TRBJ2-1	CASSSSGTSKDEQFF	TGTGCCAGCAGCTCCTCGGGAACCTCTAAGGATGAGCAGTTCTTC
.	12	.	TRBV5-8	TRBJ2-1	CASSVGLAEQFF	TGTGCCAGCAGCGTGGGACTTGCTGAGCAGTTCTTC
.	15	.	TRBV9	TRBJ1-1	CASSVAGNENTEAFF	TGTGCCAGCAGCGTAGCCGGGAACGAGAACACTGAAGCTTTCTTT
once	17	.	TRBV28	TRBJ1-1	CASSLMSRGHRYTEAFF	TGTGCCAGCAGTTTAATGAGTCGGGGGCATAGATACACTGAAGCTTTCTTT
.	13	.	TRBV7-2	TRBJ2-7	CASRPDGSYEQYF	TGTGCCAGCAGGCCGGACGGTTCCTACGAGCAGTACTTC
.	16	.	TRBV10-1	TRBJ1-1	CASSEPRSMGGTEAFF	TGCGCCAGCAGTGAGCCGAGGTCCATGGGGGGCACTGAAGCTTTCTTT